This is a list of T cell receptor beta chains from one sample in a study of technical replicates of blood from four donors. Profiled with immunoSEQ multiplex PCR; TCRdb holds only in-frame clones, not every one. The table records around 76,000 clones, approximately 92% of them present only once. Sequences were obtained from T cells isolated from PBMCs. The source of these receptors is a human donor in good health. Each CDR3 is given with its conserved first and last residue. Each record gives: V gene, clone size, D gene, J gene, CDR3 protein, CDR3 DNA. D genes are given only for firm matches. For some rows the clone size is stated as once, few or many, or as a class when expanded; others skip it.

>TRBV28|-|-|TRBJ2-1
CATSGTWTVSYNEQFF
TGTGCCACCTCAGGAACCTGGACAGTCTCCTACAATGAGCAGTTCTTC
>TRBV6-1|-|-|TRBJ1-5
CASLRLGGGRPQHF
TGTGCCAGCTTGAGGCTCGGGGGAGGGAGGCCCCAGCATTTT
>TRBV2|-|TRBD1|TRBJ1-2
CASSEGDREKDVLNGYTF
TGTGCCAGCAGTGAAGGGGACAGGGAGAAAGATGTCCTTAATGGCTACACCTTC
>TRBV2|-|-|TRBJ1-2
CASSEDSYGYTF
TGTGCCAGCAGTGAAGACAGCTATGGCTACACCTTC
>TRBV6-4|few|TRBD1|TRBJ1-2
CASSDPTHRQGASGYTF
TGTGCCAGCAGTGACCCTACACATAGACAGGGGGCTTCTGGCTACACCTTC
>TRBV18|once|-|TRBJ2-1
CASSPSPGTNEQFF
TGTGCCAGCTCACCCTCTCCGGGAACCAATGAGCAGTTCTTC
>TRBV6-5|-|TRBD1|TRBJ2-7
CATRTGAPTEQYF
TGTGCCACCCGGACAGGTGCCCCTACCGAGCAGTACTTC
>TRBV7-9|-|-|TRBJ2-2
CASSSKLGGELFF
TGTGCCAGCAGCTCAAAGCTTGGCGGGGAGCTGTTTTTT
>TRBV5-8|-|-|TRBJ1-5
CASSLRGNQPQHF
TGTGCCAGCAGCTTACGGGGGAATCAGCCCCAGCATTTT
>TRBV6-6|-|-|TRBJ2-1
CASRKGGWDEQFF
TGTGCCAGCAGGAAGGGGGGGTGGGATGAGCAGTTCTTC
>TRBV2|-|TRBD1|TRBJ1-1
CASSGTGFTEAFF
TGTGCCAGCAGTGGGACAGGTTTCACTGAAGCTTTCTTT
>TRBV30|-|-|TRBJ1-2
CAWSWEGRNGYTF
TGTGCCTGGAGTTGGGAGGGAAGGAACGGCTACACCTTC
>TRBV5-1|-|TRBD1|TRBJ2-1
CASSLGQGANEQFF
TGCGCCAGCAGCTTGGGACAGGGGGCCAATGAGCAGTTCTTC
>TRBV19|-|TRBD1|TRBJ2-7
CASSWDREVAYEQYF
TGTGCCAGTAGTTGGGACAGGGAAGTCGCCTACGAGCAGTACTTC
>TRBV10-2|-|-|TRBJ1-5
CASYLPGFQLDSNQPQHF
TGCGCCAGCTACTTACCCGGGTTTCAACTCGATAGCAATCAGCCCCAGCATTTT
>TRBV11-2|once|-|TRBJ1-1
CASSLGTVEAFF
TGTGCCAGCAGCTTAGGAACAGTAGAAGCTTTCTTT
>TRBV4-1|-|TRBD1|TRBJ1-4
CASSQGDREGEKLFF
TGCGCCAGCAGCCAAGGGGACAGGGAAGGGGAAAAACTGTTTTTT
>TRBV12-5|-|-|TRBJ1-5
CASGSGDQPQHF
TGTGCTAGTGGTTCCGGGGATCAGCCCCAGCATTTT
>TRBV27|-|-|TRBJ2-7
CASSLLADYEQYF
TGTGCCAGCAGTTTATTGGCAGACTACGAGCAGTACTTC
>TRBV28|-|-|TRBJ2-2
CASSLTYTGELFF
TGTGCCAGCAGTTTAACATACACCGGGGAGCTGTTTTTT
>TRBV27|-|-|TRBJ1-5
CASSPQGVGQPQHF
TGTGCCAGCAGTCCCCAGGGTGTCGGTCAGCCCCAGCATTTT
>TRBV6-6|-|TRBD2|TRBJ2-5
CASSPRGLADQETQYF
TGTGCCAGCAGTCCCCGCGGACTAGCGGATCAAGAGACCCAGTACTTC
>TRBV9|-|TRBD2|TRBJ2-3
CASSVVSGGSTDTQYF
TGTGCCAGCAGCGTAGTAAGCGGGGGGAGCACAGATACGCAGTATTTT
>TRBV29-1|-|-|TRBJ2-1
CSLRQGGWQFF
TGCAGCCTACGACAGGGAGGATGGCAGTTCTTC
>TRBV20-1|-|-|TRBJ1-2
CSANHRRVTF
TGCAGTGCTAACCATCGTCGCGTCACCTTC
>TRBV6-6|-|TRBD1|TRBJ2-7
CASRRQGKEQYF
TGTGCCAGCAGGAGACAGGGTAAAGAGCAGTACTTC
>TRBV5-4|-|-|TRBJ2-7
CASSLGGVAVYEQYF
TGTGCCAGCAGCTTGGGAGGAGTAGCGGTGTACGAGCAGTACTTC
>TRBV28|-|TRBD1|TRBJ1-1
CASSTGTGNMNTEAFF
TGTGCCAGCAGCACCGGGACAGGAAACATGAACACTGAAGCTTTCTTT
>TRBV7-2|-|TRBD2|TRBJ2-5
CASSLTAGDLETQYF
TGTGCCAGCAGCTTAACGGCGGGAGACCTTGAGACCCAGTACTTC